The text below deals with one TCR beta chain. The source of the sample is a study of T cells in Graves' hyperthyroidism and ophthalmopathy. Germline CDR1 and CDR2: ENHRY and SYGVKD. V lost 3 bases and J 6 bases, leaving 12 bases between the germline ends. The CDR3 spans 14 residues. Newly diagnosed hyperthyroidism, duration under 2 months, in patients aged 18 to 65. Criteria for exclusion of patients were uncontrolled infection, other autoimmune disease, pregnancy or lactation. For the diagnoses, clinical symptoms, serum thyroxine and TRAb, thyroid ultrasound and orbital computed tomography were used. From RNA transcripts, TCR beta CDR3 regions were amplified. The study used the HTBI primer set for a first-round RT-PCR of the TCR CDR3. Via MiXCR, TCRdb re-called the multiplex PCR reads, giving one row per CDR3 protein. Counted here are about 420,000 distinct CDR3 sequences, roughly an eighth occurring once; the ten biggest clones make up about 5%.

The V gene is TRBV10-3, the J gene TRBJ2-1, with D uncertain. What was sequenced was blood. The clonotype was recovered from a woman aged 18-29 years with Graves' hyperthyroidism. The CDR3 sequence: CAISEIDRPNEQFF. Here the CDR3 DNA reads TGTGCCATCAGTGAAATCGACCGGCCCAATGAGCAGTTCTTC.